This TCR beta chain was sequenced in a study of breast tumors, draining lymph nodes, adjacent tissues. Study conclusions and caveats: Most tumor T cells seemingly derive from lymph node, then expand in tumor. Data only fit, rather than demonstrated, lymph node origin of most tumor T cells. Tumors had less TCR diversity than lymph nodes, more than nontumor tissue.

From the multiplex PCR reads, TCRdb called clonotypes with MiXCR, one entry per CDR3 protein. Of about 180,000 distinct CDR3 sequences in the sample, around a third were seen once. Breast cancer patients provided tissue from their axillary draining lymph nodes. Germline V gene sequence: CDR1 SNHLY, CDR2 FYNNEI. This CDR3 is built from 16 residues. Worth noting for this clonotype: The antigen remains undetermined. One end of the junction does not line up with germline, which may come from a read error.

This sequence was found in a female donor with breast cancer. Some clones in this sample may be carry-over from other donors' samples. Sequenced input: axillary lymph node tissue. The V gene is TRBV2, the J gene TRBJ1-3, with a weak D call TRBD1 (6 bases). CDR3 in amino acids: CASSEPGQSSGNTIYF. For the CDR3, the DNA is TGTGCCAGCAGTGAACCCGGACAGAGCTCTGGAAACACCATATATTTC. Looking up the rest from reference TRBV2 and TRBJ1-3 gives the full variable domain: EPEVTQTPSHQVTQMGQEVILRCVPISNHLYFYWYRQILGQKVEFLVSFYNNEISEKSEIFDDQFSVERPDGSNFTLKIRSTKLEDSAMYFCASSEPGQSSGNTIYFGEGSWLTVV.